This T cell receptor (beta chain) derives from a study of human T cells and chemical hapten exposure. Using its own MiXCR run on the RACE reads, TCRdb lists one record per CDR3 protein. The sample carries around 200,000 distinct CDR3 sequences, roughly a quarter recorded once. V gave up 1 base and J gave up 5 bases, with 7 bases separating them. The V gene's germline CDR1 is SGDLS and CDR2 YYNGEE. The CDR3 length is 12 residues. Described time point: patch test 3, about 24 weeks after DPC sensitization. Treatment described: therapeutic diphenylcyclopropenone sensitization with weekly scalp DPC. The source of this sequence is a woman aged 35 to 49 with alopecia areata. Some clones in this sample may be carry-over from other donors' samples. The rearrangement links TRBV9 to TRBJ2-7; D is unresolved. The sample in question was whole blood, obtained in connection with sensitization to the hapten diphenylcyclopropenone (DPC). The DNA for the CDR3 is TGTGCCAGCAGCGTAAGAAACGACGAGCAGTACTTC. Encoded protein: CASSVRNDEQYF.